Shown below are 32 T cell receptor beta chains from a single sample sequenced in a study of T cell clonotyping in hematopoietic cell transplantation. Sequenced by immunoSEQ multiplex PCR; TCRdb stores in-frame clones only, minus some. The repertoire includes more than 9,500 clones, 85% to 95% of them detected once, and almost 0.8% sits in the top ten. Sequencing input: peripheral blood mononuclear cells. These receptors came from a woman aged 50 to 60 in good health. Some clones in this sample may be carry-over from other donors' samples.

The rearrangement links TRBV9 to TRBJ2-5, with 8 bases identical to TRBD1. The CDR3 runs to 16 residues. Germline CDR1 reads SGDLS; CDR2 reads YYNGEE. J gave up 5 bases and V 0 bases, and 9 bases lay outside the gene matches. CDR3 loop: CASSVAAGGAGETQYF. The CDR3 coding sequence is TGTGCCAGCAGCGTAGCGGCAGGGGGCGCGGGGGAGACCCAGTACTTC.

The chain joins TRBV11-2 to TRBJ1-1, with D maybe TRBD1 (6 bases). The CDR3 extends over 18 amino acids. Trimming cost V 4 bases and J 1 base, with 22 bases left between them. Looked up from germline, CDR1 is SGHAT and CDR2 is FQNNGV. CDR3 coding DNA: TGTGCCAGCAGCTCCCCACCGTACAGGGTAGGTGGGAACACTGAAGCTTTCTTT. It yields the protein CASSSPPYRVGGNTEAFF.

The chain is built from TRBV6-4 and TRBJ1-1; D unresolved. Trimming left V 5 bases short and J 0 bases short, with 16 bases between. CDR3 length equals 16 residues. Germline V gene lookup returns CDR1 MRHNA and CDR2 SNTAGT. The CDR3 here is CASSLIFGDLNTEAFF. DNA of the CDR3: TGTGCCAGCAGTCTGATTTTCGGGGATCTGAACACTGAAGCTTTCTTT.

This clone was detected only a few times. The V and J genes are TRBV11-2 and TRBJ2-7; perhaps D is TRBD1 or TRBD2 (5 bases each). The CDR3 contains 13 residues. CDR1 is SGHAT and CDR2 is FQNNGV in the germline V gene. V lost 0 bases and J 6 bases, leaving 9 bases between the germline ends. The CDR3 sequence: CASSLEWGSEQYF. CDR3 DNA sequence: TGTGCCAGCAGCTTAGAATGGGGGTCCGAGCAGTACTTC.

The chain couples TRBV28 to TRBJ1-3, with 8 bases that match TRBD1. Germline CDR1 is MDHEN and CDR2 is SYDVKM. This CDR3 is 15 amino acids long. V trimming: 7 bases; J trimming: 4 bases; junction bases outside the gene matches: 9. The DNA for the CDR3 is TGTGCCAGCATGTTCCCAGGGGGCAAAGGAAACACCATATATTTT. It specifies CASMFPGGKGNTIYF.

This chain connects TRBV25-1 to TRBJ1-2; 9 bases line up with TRBD1. Germline values: CDR1 MGHDK, CDR2 SYGVNS. The CDR3 spans 15 residues. V dropped 4 bases and J dropped 0; count of bases not matched to a gene: 3. The chain's CDR3 is CASSGGQGANYGYTF. The CDR3 DNA sequence: TGTGCCAGCAGTGGGGGACAGGGCGCTAACTATGGCTACACCTTC.

This chain uses TRBV5-6 with TRBJ2-7; weak D call: TRBD1 (5 bases). Germline loops: CDR1 SGHDT, CDR2 YYEEEE. With 4 bases removed from V and 0 bases from J, the gap between germline ends came to 17 bases. The CDR3 covers 16 residues. In DNA, the CDR3 is TGTGCCAGCAGCCACTGGGGCAGGCCGAGCTCCTACGAGCAGTACTTC. This codes for CASSHWGRPSSYEQYF.

This rearrangement joins TRBV6-5 to TRBJ1-1; no clear D gene. Per germline, CDR1 MNHEY and CDR2 SVGAGI. The V gene lost 2 bases and the J gene lost 11 bases, with 9 bases spanning the gap. The CDR3 runs 11 residues. Here the CDR3 reads CASSYRSAAFF. In nucleotides, the CDR3 is TGTGCCAGCAGTTACAGATCGGCTGCTTTCTTT.

This rearrangement joins TRBV6-5 to TRBJ1-6; 9 bases fit TRBD1. After removal of 5 bases from V and 9 bases from J, the junction contained 5 bases not matched to a gene. CDR3 length: 14 residues. The V gene's germline CDR1 is MNHEY and CDR2 SVGAGI. CDR3 sequence reads: CASSRGQGSSPLHF. For the CDR3, the DNA is TGTGCCAGCAGTAGAGGACAGGGGAGTTCACCCCTCCACTTT.

The chain carries TRBV6-5 and TRBJ2-3, with D uncertain. Germline CDR1 reads MNHEY; CDR2 reads SVGAGI. V gave up 6 bases and J gave up 0 bases, with 7 bases separating them. This CDR3 spans 13 amino acids. DNA for the CDR3: TGTGCCAGCAGGGAGTTTAGCACAGATACGCAGTATTTT. This translates into CASREFSTDTQYF.

The chain links TRBV27 to TRBJ1-1; 7 bases align to TRBD1. V lost 4 bases and J lost 2; bases outside the gene matches: 16. CDR3 length: 18 amino acids. Germline CDR1 and CDR2: MNHEY and SMNVEV (reference sequence). CDR3 residues: CASSSHPTGSGVNTEAFF. The CDR3 coding sequence is TGTGCCAGCAGTTCTCATCCGACAGGGTCTGGAGTCAACACTGAAGCTTTCTTT.

The count of this clone is one. The J gene is TRBJ2-7, the V gene TRBV7-3, with D unresolved. With 1 base removed from V and 2 bases from J, the gap between germline ends came to 12 bases. Germline V gene sequence: CDR1 SGHTA, CDR2 FQGTGA. CDR3 length equals 15 residues. The chain's CDR3 is CASSLKGIGPYEQYF. The CDR3 DNA sequence: TGTGCCAGCAGCTTAAAAGGGATCGGACCCTACGAGCAGTACTTC.

The chain uses TRBV28 and TRBJ1-4; 7 bases are shared with TRBD1. Germline V gene sequence: CDR1 MDHEN, CDR2 SYDVKM. With V trimmed by 7 bases and J by 8 bases, 10 bases remained unmatched. CDR3 length: 14 residues. CDR3 bases: TGTGCCAGCACCCTAGGAGGGGGCTTGGAAAAACTGTTTTTT. This codes for CASTLGGGLEKLFF.

V and J are TRBV5-1 and TRBJ2-1; 8 positions agree with TRBD1. The CDR3 runs to 15 residues. From germline, CDR1 is SGHRS and CDR2 YFSETQ. V was pared by 3 bases and J by 3 bases, with 5 bases of the junction left unmatched. In DNA form, the CDR3 reads TGCGCCAGCAGCTCTAGGACAGGGAGCTACAATGAGCAGTTCTTC. It yields the protein CASSSRTGSYNEQFF.

V gene TRBV14 combines with J gene TRBJ2-2; TRBD1 aligns across 9 bases. CDR3 length equals 16 residues. V lost 3 bases and J lost 7; bases outside the gene matches: 9. Germline assignment: CDR1 SGHDN and CDR2 FVKESK. The CDR3 protein is CASSQTADRGYGELFF. In DNA form, the CDR3 reads TGTGCCAGCAGCCAGACAGCGGACAGGGGTTACGGGGAGCTGTTTTTT.

CDR3 in amino acids: CASSAAGGRYNEQFF. CDR3 coding DNA: TGTGCCAGCAGCGCAGCGGGGGGTAGATACAATGAGCAGTTCTTC. The rearrangement links TRBV9 to TRBJ2-1; TRBD2 matches at 9 bases. CDR3 size: 15 residues. V shed 3 bases and J 4 bases; nucleotides not matched to a gene: 5. In germline, CDR1 is SGDLS, CDR2 YYNGEE.

The rearrangement links TRBV28 to TRBJ1-3, with D perhaps TRBD1 (5 bases). The length of the CDR3 is 14 residues. Trimming left V 8 bases short and J 3 bases short, with 14 bases between. Germline V gives CDR1 MDHEN, CDR2 SYDVKM. The CDR3 reads CASARGGIGNTIYF. In nucleotides, the CDR3 is TGTGCCAGCGCTCGTGGGGGAATTGGAAACACCATATATTTT.

The rearrangement uses TRBV7-2 and TRBJ1-1; D call uncertain. The CDR3 extends over 13 amino acids. The V end lost 4 bases, the J end lost 3 bases, and 9 bases lay between the germline ends. In germline, CDR1 is SGHTA, CDR2 FQGNSA. The CDR3 DNA sequence: TGTGCCAGCAGCTCCTTAATGGACACTGAAGCTTTCTTT. Protein: CASSSLMDTEAFF.

The chain recombines TRBV19 with TRBJ1-1, with a possible D match to TRBD1 (6 bases). The V end lost 9 bases, the J end lost 6 bases, and 17 bases lay between the germline ends. The CDR3 is 13 residues long. Looked up from germline, CDR1 is LNHDA and CDR2 is SQIVND (reference sequence). The CDR3, as DNA: TGTGCCAGCTGGGGGCGCATGGGCGCTGAAGCTTTCTTT. It encodes CASWGRMGAEAFF. The complete variable domain, with remaining parts taken from reference TRBV19 and TRBJ1-1, reads DGGITQSPKYLFRKEGQNVTLSCEQNLNHDAMYWYRQDPGQGLRLIYYSQIVNDFQKGDIAEGYSVSREKKESFPLTVTSAQKNPTAFYLCASWGRMGAEAFFGQGTRLTVV.

This clone appeared a single time. The V call is TRBV2, the J call TRBJ1-6, with D tentatively TRBD1 (5 bases). The ends were cut back, 2 bases at V and 1 base at J, with 9 bases in the middle. The V gene's germline CDR1 is SNHLY and CDR2 FYNNEI. The CDR3 has 16 amino acids. CDR3 residues: CASSEFQGSYNSPLHF. The CDR3 DNA reads TGTGCCAGCAGTGAATTTCAGGGATCCTATAATTCACCCCTCCACTTT.

In this sample, this clone turned up once. This chain joins TRBV11-2 and TRBJ2-3; no reliable D call. The germline V and J ends were trimmed by 1 base and 2 bases, with 4 bases remaining between them. The V gene's germline CDR1 is SGHAT and CDR2 FQNNGV. CDR3 length equals 13 residues. CDR3 in DNA: TGTGCCAGCAGCTTAGCCCTCACAGATACGCAGTATTTT. Translation: CASSLALTDTQYF.

This sequence joins TRBV10-3 and TRBJ2-1; a weak D match, TRBD1 (5 bases). CDR1 is ENHRY and CDR2 is SYGVKD in the germline V gene. CDR3 length equals 15 residues. Trimming took off 7 bases at V and 5 bases at J, with 18 bases between the two ends. CDR3 DNA sequence: TGTGCCATCACCCCCATCCAGGGTTCCAACAATGAGCAGTTCTTC. The encoded protein is CAITPIQGSNNEQFF.

This clone was observed a handful of times. The chain employs TRBV5-6 and TRBJ2-7; 11 bases align to TRBD1. CDR3 length: 14 residues. CDR1 and CDR2 (germline): SGHDT, YYEEEE. The ends lost 4 bases at V and 4 bases at J; junction bases unmatched: 4. The CDR3: CASSIGQGAYEQYF. CDR3 DNA sequence: TGTGCCAGCAGCATCGGACAGGGGGCATACGAGCAGTACTTC.

The V gene is TRBV5-1, the J gene TRBJ2-7; D not certain. Between the trimmed V and J ends, which lost 3 bases and 5 bases, there was a span of 15 bases. Germline CDR1 SGHRS, CDR2 YFSETQ. The CDR3 covers 14 residues. Here the CDR3 reads CASSSAILNHEQYF. CDR3 nucleotides: TGCGCCAGCAGCTCCGCGATCCTTAACCACGAGCAGTACTTC.

The chain has TRBV30 and TRBJ1-3; D perhaps matches TRBD1 (6 bases). CDR1 is GTSNPN and CDR2 is SVGIG in the germline V gene (reference sequence). CDR3 length: 15 residues. Trimming pared 4 bases from V and 0 bases from J, leaving 13 bases between. CDR3 DNA sequence: TGTGCCTGGACCCGGACAGATGGCTCTGGAAACACCATATATTTT. Translated, it gives CAWTRTDGSGNTIYF.

This chain uses TRBV11-1 with TRBJ1-3; 8 nucleotides agree with TRBD1. The CDR3 contains 15 residues. Germline values: CDR1 SGHAT, CDR2 FQDESV (reference sequence). The junction had 6 bases not matched to a gene; V was cut back by 4 bases and J by 4 bases. CDR3 in DNA: TGTGCCAGCAGCTCTTCGACAGGGGCAGGAAACACCATATATTTT. Translating it yields CASSSSTGAGNTIYF.

CDR3: CASTRAGSSTDTQYF. The CDR3 DNA reads as TGTGCCAGCACTAGAGCGGGGAGTAGCACAGATACGCAGTATTTT. This chain joins TRBV2 and TRBJ2-3; TRBD2 aligns across 7 bases. The CDR3 extends over 15 amino acids. Germline V gene sequence: CDR1 SNHLY, CDR2 FYNNEI. V was pared by 7 bases and J by 0 bases, with 7 bases of the junction left unmatched.

The CDR3 spells CASSLTQPGRRGGYTF. DNA for the CDR3: TGTGCCAGCAGTCTGACTCAACCGGGCCGTCGGGGTGGCTACACCTTC. The genes are TRBV28 and TRBJ1-2, with unresolved D. The V end was cut by 5 bases, the J end by 7 bases, with 23 bases between. Germline-derived CDR1 and CDR2 are MDHEN and SYDVKM. This CDR3 contains 16 residues.

The genes are TRBV5-1 and TRBJ2-1; D is uncertain. V was shortened by 0 bases and J by 7 bases, with 2 bases between the two germline ends. CDR1 is SGHRS and CDR2 is YFSETQ in the germline V gene. The CDR3 sequence is 11 residues long. The CDR3 loop is CASSLENEQFF. The CDR3 DNA reads as TGCGCCAGCAGCTTGGAGAATGAGCAGTTCTTC.

The chain uses TRBV5-5 and TRBJ1-5, with D tentatively TRBD1 (5 bases). Trimming left V 8 bases short and J 0 bases short, with 15 bases between. This CDR3 has 15 residues. CDR1 and CDR2 (germline): SGHKS, YYEKEE (reference sequence). As DNA, the CDR3 is TGTGCCAGTAAGACAGACCTCTATAGCAATCAGCCCCAGCATTTT. Encoded protein: CASKTDLYSNQPQHF.

This sequence joins TRBV19 and TRBJ1-2, with 7 bases matching TRBD1. CDR1 LNHDA and CDR2 SQIVND come from the germline V gene (reference sequence). V lost 5 bases to trimming and J lost 5 bases; unmatched junction nucleotides: 8. The CDR3 runs 14 residues. The CDR3 here is CASSPGGRRYGYTF. The DNA of the CDR3 is TGTGCCAGTAGTCCAGGGGGGCGTCGTTATGGCTACACCTTC.

Only a few counts were recorded for this clone. The CDR3 loop is CASTTGVVEPQHF. CDR3 bases: TGCGCCAGCACTACAGGGGTCGTGGAGCCCCAGCATTTT. J is TRBJ1-5 and V is TRBV10-2; 7 positions match TRBD1. The CDR3 has 13 residues. Germline V lookup: CDR1 WSHSY, CDR2 SAAADI. The J segment lost 8 bases and the V segment lost 7 bases, leaving 8 bases of the junction unmatched.